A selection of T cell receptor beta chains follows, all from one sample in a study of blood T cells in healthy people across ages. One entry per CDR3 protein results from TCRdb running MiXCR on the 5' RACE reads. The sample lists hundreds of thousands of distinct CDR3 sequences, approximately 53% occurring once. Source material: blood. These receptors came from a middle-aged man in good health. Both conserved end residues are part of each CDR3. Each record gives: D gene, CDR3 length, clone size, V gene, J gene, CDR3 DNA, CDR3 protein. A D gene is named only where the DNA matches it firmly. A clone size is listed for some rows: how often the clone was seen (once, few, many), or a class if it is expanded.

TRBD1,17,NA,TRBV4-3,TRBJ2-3,TGCGCCAGCAGCCAAGATTGGGGACAGGGGGTTGGTGATACGCAGTATTTT,CASSQDWGQGVGDTQYF
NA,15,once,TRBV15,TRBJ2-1,TGTGCCACCAGCAACCGACAGTCACTCTCCAATGAGCAGTTCTTC,CATSNRQSLSNEQFF
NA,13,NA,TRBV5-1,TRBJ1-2,TGCGCCAGCAGGCTGCACGAAGACTATGGCTACACCTTC,CASRLHEDYGYTF
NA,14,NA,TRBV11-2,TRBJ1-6,TGTGCCAGCAGCTCCAGTGGAGGGCTATCACCCCTCCACTTT,CASSSSGGLSPLHF
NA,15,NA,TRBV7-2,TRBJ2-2,TGTGCCAGCAGCTTAGTGGGCAGCTCCACCGGGGAGCTGTTTTTT,CASSLVGSSTGELFF
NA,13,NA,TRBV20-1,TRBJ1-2,TGCAGTGCTAGAGGGGACCTATCCTATGGCTACACCTTC,CSARGDLSYGYTF
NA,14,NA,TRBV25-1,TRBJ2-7,TGTGCCAGCAGGGAACAGGGAGAGTCCTACGAGCAGTACTTC,CASREQGESYEQYF
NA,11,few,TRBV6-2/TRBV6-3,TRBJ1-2,TGTGCCAGCAGCCCCTCTCAGGGCTACACCTTC,CASSPSQGYTF
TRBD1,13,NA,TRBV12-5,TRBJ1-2,TGTGCTAGTGGTTTGGGCCTCGACAGGGTCTACACCTTC,CASGLGLDRVYTF
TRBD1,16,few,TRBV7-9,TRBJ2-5,TGTGCCAGCAGCTACGGACAGGGCGCTAATCGGGAGACCCAGTACTTC,CASSYGQGANRETQYF
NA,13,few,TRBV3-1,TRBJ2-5,TGTGCCAGCAGCCAACCTGACTCGACACAGACGTACTTC,CASSQPDSTQTYF
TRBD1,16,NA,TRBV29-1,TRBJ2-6,TGCAGCGTTACAGGGGGCGCAGCAGCTGGGGCCAACGTCCTGACTTTC,CSVTGGAAAGANVLTF